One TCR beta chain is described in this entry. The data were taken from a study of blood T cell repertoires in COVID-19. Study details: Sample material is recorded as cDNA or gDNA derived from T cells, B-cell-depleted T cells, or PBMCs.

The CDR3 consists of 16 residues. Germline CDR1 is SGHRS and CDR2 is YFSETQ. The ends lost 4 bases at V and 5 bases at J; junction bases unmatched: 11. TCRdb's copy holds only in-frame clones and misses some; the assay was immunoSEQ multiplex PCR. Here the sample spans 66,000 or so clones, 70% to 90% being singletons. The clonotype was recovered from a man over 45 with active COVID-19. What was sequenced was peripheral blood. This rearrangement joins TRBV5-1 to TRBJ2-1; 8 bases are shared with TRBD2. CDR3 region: CASSPNGRAGDNEQFF. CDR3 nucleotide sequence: TGCGCCAGCAGCCCCAACGGTCGAGCGGGGGACAATGAGCAGTTCTTC.